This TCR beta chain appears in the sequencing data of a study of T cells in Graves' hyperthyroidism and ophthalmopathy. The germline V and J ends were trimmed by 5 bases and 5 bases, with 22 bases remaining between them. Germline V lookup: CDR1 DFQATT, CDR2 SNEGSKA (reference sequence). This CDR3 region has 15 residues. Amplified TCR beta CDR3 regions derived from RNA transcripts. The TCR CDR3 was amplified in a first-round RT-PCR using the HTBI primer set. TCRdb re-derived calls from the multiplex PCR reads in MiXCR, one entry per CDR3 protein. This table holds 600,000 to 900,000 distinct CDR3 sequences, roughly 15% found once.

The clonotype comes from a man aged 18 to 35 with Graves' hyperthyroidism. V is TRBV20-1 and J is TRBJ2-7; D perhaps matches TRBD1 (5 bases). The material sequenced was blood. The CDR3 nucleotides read TGCAGTGCTCGAAGGGGCCCGTTAGAGCTGCACGAGCAGTACTTC. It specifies CSARRGPLELHEQYF.